A selection of T cell receptor beta chains follows, all from one sample in a study of T-cell memory formation after mild COVID-19. Via MiXCR, TCRdb re-called the 5' RACE reads, giving one row per CDR3 protein. This table holds about 180,000 distinct CDR3 sequences, 16% found once. Sequencing was done on a sample of PBMCs or a T cell subset sorted from them (not recorded which). The source of these receptors is an adult woman who had mild COVID-19 (a few samples of this study predate the infection). Cell type and time point are not known. Both conserved end residues are part of each CDR3. The order of the fields is V gene, J gene, D gene, clone size, CDR3 DNA, CDR3 protein. The D gene is left open where the match is weak. Expanded clones are given a class, and other clones once, few, many or no size at all.

TRBV27	TRBJ2-5	-	-	TGTGCCAGTTCGTGGGAACGGGGTGAGACCCAGTACTTC	CASSWERGETQYF
TRBV30	TRBJ2-3	-	-	TGTGCCTGGAGTGTAGGGGCAGATACGCAGTATTTT	CAWSVGADTQYF
TRBV13	TRBJ2-1	-	few	TGTGCCAGCAGCTTGATAAAGGGGATCAATGAGCAGTTCTTC	CASSLIKGINEQFF
TRBV30	TRBJ2-3	-	few	TGTGCCTGTCGAGGGGCCGGAGATACGCAGTATTTT	CACRGAGDTQYF
TRBV20-1	TRBJ1-1	-	-	TGCAGTGCTAGAGTAGCGAACACTGAAGCTTTCTTT	CSARVANTEAFF
TRBV2	TRBJ1-6	TRBD1	few	TGTGCCAGTACAAGGGCAGGGGGCGATTCACCCCTCCACTTT	CASTRAGGDSPLHF
TRBV12-3/TRBV12-4	TRBJ2-1	-	few	TGTGCCAGCAGCTTGGATCCGGCGGGGAACAATGAGCAGTTCTTC	CASSLDPAGNNEQFF
TRBV3-1	TRBJ1-1	-	-	TGTGCCAGCAGTGAAGCAGGGAGGTTGAACACTGAAGCTTTCTTT	CASSEAGRLNTEAFF
TRBV29-1	TRBJ2-7	-	few	TGCAGCGTTGCCTGGTATACTTCCTACGAGCAGTACTTC	CSVAWYTSYEQYF
TRBV20-1	TRBJ2-7	TRBD1	many	TGCAGTGCTAGAGTTGCAGGGGGACCCAACTACGAGCAGTACTTC	CSARVAGGPNYEQYF
TRBV18	TRBJ1-5	TRBD1	-	TGTGCCAGCTCAACGGGGACAGGGGGGATACAGCCCCAGCATTTT	CASSTGTGGIQPQHF
TRBV20-1	TRBJ2-5	-	-	TGCAGTGCTAGAGCCTTTGGGCTAGCCTCTACCCAAGAGACCCAGTACTTC	CSARAFGLASTQETQYF
TRBV12-3/TRBV12-4	TRBJ1-5	-	few	TGTGCCAGCAGTTTAAGTCAGGGGAAGCCCCAGCATTTT	CASSLSQGKPQHF
TRBV12-3/TRBV12-4	TRBJ1-6	-	few	TGTGCCAGCAGTTTATGGGACCCCAAAAATTCACCCCTCCACTTT	CASSLWDPKNSPLHF
TRBV9	TRBJ2-7	-	few	TGTGCCAGCAGCCCCGGACATCCGAACTCCTACGAGCAGTACTTC	CASSPGHPNSYEQYF
TRBV4-3	TRBJ2-2	-	-	TGCGCCAGCAGCCAAGAAACGGGATCCGGGGAGCTGTTTTTT	CASSQETGSGELFF
TRBV19	TRBJ2-7	-	-	TGTGCCAGTAGTATAGGAAAGAACTACGAGCAGTACTTC	CASSIGKNYEQYF
TRBV11-2	TRBJ2-7	-	few	TGTGCCAGCAGCCGCTGGGGGAGGAGCTCCTACGAGCAGTACTTC	CASSRWGRSSYEQYF
TRBV2	TRBJ1-2	-	-	TGTGCCAGCAGTGGCCGAGGGGGAGACTATGGCTACACCTTC	CASSGRGGDYGYTF
TRBV20-1	TRBJ1-5	-	-	TGCAGTGCCTCAAGGCGGAATCAGCCCCAGCATTTT	CSASRRNQPQHF
TRBV3-1	TRBJ2-7	-	few	TGTGCCAGCAGCGGATGGGCCGCCACCTCCTACGAGCAGTACTTC	CASSGWAATSYEQYF
TRBV20-1	TRBJ2-1	TRBD2	-	TGCAGTGCTAGAGCCTACCCCCGTTTGTGGGAGGGGATCAATGAGCAGTTCTTC	CSARAYPRLWEGINEQFF
TRBV18	TRBJ2-2	-	-	TGTGCCAGCTCACCACCTCGGGGAGCGACGAACACCGGGGAGCTGTTTTTT	CASSPPRGATNTGELFF
TRBV7-8	TRBJ1-5	-	few	TGTGCCAGCAGCGTAAGAACAGAACAGCCCCAGCATTTT	CASSVRTEQPQHF
TRBV24-1	TRBJ2-7	-	-	TGTGCCACCAGGAGGGGCTGGACTTCTTACGACGAGCAGTACTTC	CATRRGWTSYDEQYF
TRBV7-8	TRBJ1-1	-	-	TGTGCCAGCAGCTCGTTTATGCCAGGGAGGTCTGAAGCTTTCTTT	CASSSFMPGRSEAFF
TRBV19	TRBJ1-1	-	-	TGTGCCAGTAGTATGGACGGGACGCCCGAAGCTTTCTTT	CASSMDGTPEAFF
TRBV7-2	TRBJ2-3	-	few	TGTGCCAGCAGCTTAGCCGGAACTAGAGCAGATACGCAGTATTTT	CASSLAGTRADTQYF
TRBV6-2/TRBV6-3	TRBJ2-7	TRBD1	few	TGTGCCAGCAGCTATCCGGGACAGGGGGTCCACGAGCAGTACTTC	CASSYPGQGVHEQYF
TRBV7-9	TRBJ2-3	TRBD2	many	TGTGCCAGCAGCTTAGGGGGGACTAGAAATACAGATACGCAGTATTTT	CASSLGGTRNTDTQYF
TRBV4-2	TRBJ2-1	TRBD2	once	TGTGCCAGCAGCCAAGAGGGTAGCGGGAGCTCCTACAATGAGCAGTTCTTC	CASSQEGSGSSYNEQFF
TRBV7-9	TRBJ2-3	-	few	TGTGCCAGCAGCTTAGGTTCCGCTAGCACAGATACGCAGTATTTT	CASSLGSASTDTQYF
TRBV5-1	TRBJ1-1	TRBD1	-	TGCGCCAGCAGCTTGGGGACAGGGAGGATGAACACTGAAGCTTTCTTT	CASSLGTGRMNTEAFF
TRBV24-1	TRBJ2-7	-	-	TGTGCCACCAGTGATTTGGGAAGGGGCGAGCAGTACTTC	CATSDLGRGEQYF